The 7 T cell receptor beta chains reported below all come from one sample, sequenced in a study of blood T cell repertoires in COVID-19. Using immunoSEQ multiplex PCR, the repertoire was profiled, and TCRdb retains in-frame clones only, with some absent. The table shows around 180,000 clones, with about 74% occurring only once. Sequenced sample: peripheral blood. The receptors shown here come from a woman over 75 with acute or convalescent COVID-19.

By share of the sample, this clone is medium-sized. This CDR3 reads CASSSLLGGSYEQYF. CDR3 nucleotides: TGTGCCAGCAGCTCCCTCCTCGGGGGATCCTACGAGCAGTACTTC. The V and J genes are TRBV7-9 and TRBJ2-7; possibly TRBD2 for D (6 bases). The V gene's germline CDR1 is SEHNR and CDR2 FQNEAQ (reference sequence). This CDR3 has 15 amino acids. V was trimmed by 4 bases and J by 1 base, leaving 14 bases between them.

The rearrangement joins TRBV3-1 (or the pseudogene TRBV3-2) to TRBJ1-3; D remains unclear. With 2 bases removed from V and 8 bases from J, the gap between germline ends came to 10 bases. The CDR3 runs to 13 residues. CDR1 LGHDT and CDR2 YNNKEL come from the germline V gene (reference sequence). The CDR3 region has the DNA TGTGCCAGCAGCCAATACGGGGAGGACACCATATATTTT. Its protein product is CASSQYGEDTIYF.

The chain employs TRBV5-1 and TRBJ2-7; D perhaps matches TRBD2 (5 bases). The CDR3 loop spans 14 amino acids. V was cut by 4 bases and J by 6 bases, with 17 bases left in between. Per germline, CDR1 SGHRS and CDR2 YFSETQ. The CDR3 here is CASSPDVVRGEQYF. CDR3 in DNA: TGCGCCAGCAGCCCCGACGTGGTTCGGGGCGAGCAGTACTTC.

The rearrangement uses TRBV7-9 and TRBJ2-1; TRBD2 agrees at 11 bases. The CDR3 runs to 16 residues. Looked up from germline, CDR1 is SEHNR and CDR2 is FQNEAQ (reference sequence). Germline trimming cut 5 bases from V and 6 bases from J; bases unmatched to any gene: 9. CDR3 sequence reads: CASSQRGTSGFNEQFF. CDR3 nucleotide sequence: TGTGCCAGCAGCCAAAGGGGGACTAGCGGATTCAATGAGCAGTTCTTC. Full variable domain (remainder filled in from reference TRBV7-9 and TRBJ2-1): DTGVSQNPRHKITKRGQNVTFRCDPISEHNRLYWYRQTLGQGPEFLTYFQNEAQLEKSRLLSDRFSAERPKGSFSTLEIQRTEQGDSAMYLCASSQRGTSGFNEQFFGPGTRLTVL.

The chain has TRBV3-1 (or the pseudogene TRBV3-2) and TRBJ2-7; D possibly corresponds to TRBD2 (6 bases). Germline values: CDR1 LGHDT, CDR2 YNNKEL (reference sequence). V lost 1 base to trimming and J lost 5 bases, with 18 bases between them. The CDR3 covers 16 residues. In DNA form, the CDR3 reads TGTGCCAGCAGCCAAGTTTTGGGGCAGGAGGGGCACGAGCAGTACTTC. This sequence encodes CASSQVLGQEGHEQYF.

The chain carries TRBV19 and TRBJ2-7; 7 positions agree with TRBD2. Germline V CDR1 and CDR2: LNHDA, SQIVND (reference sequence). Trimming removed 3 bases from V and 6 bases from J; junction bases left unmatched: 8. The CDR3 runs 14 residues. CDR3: CASSISVSGAEQYF. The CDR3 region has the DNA TGTGCCAGTAGTATCTCCGTGAGCGGGGCCGAGCAGTACTTC.

DNA for the CDR3: TGTGCCAGCAGCTCTCTAGCGGGGGGCACAGATACGCAGTATTTT. This encodes CASSSLAGGTDTQYF. This sequence joins TRBV7-2 and TRBJ2-3, with 10 bases that match TRBD2. Germline CDR1 SGHTA, CDR2 FQGNSA. The CDR3 sequence is 15 residues long. The V gene end was trimmed by 4 bases and the J gene end by 1 base; junction bases not matched to a gene: 2.